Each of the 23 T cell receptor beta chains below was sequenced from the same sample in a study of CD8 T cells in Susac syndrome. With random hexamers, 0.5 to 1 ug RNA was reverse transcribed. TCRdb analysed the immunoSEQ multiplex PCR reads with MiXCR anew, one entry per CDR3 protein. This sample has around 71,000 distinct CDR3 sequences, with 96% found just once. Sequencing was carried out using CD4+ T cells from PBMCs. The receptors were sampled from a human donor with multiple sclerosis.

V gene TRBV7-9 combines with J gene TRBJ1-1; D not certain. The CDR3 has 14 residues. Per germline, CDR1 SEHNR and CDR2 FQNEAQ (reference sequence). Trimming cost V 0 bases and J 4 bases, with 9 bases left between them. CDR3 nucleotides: TGTGCCAGCAGCTTAGCGCGGTCAGCCACTGAAGCTTTCTTT. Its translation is CASSLARSATEAFF.

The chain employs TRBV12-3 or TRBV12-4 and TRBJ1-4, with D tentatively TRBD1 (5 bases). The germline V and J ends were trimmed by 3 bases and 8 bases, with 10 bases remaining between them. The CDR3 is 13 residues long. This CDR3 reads CASSLTEGEKLFF. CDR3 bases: TGTGCCAGCAGTTTGACCGAGGGGGAAAAACTGTTTTTT.

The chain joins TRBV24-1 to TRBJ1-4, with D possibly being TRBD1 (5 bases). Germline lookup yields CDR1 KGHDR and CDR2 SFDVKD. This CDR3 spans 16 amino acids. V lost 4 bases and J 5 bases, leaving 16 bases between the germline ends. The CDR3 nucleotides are TGTGCCACCAGTGACGCGACCGGGACCGTGAATGAAAAACTGTTTTTT. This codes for CATSDATGTVNEKLFF.

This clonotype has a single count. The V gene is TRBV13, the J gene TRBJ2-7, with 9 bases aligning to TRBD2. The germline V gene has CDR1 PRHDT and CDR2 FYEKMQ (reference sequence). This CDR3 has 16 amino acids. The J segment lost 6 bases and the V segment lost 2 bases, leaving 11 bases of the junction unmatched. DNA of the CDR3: TGTGCCAGCAGCTTACAGCGGGGGGCCCTCCCAAGCGAGCAGTACTTC. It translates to CASSLQRGALPSEQYF.

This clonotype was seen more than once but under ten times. The CDR3 reads CASSLTGGQETQYF. The CDR3 bases are TGTGCCAGCAGCTTAACAGGGGGCCAAGAGACCCAGTACTTC. The chain joins TRBV7-6 to TRBJ2-5, with 8 positions matching TRBD1. Germline V lookup: CDR1 SGHVS, CDR2 FNYEAQ. After removal of 2 bases from V and 1 base from J, the junction contained 0 bases not matched to a gene. The CDR3 covers 14 residues. The full variable domain, with the rest looked up from reference TRBV7-6 and TRBJ2-5, is GAGVSQSPRYKVTKRGQDVALRCDPISGHVSLYWYRQALGQGPEFLTYFNYEAQQDKSGLPNDRFSAERPEGSISTLTIQRTEQRDSAMYRCASSLTGGQETQYFGPGTRLLVL.

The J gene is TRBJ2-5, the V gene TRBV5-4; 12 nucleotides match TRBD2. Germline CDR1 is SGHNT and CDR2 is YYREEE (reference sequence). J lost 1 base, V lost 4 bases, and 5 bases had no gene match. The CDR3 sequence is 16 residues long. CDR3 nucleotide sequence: TGTGCCAGCAGCCCCACTAGCGGGGGGCGCCAAGAGACCCAGTACTTC. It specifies CASSPTSGGRQETQYF.

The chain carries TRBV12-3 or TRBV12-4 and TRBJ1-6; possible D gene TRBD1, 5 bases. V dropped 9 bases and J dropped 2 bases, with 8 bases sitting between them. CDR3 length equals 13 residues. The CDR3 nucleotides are TGTGCCAGTCGGGGGACCTATAATTCACCCCTCCACTTT. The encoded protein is CASRGTYNSPLHF.

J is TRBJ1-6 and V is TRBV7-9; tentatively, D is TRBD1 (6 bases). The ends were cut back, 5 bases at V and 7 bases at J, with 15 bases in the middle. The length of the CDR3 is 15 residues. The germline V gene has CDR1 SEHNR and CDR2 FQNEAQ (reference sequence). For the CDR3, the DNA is TGTGCCAGCAGCCGCAGGGACAAACTCAATTCACCCCTCCACTTT. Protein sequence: CASSRRDKLNSPLHF.

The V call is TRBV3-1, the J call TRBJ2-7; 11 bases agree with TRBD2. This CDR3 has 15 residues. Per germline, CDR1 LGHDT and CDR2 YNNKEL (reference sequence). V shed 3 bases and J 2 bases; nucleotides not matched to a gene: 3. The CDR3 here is CASSHKLAGAYEQYF. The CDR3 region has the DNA TGTGCCAGCAGCCATAAACTAGCGGGGGCCTACGAGCAGTACTTC.

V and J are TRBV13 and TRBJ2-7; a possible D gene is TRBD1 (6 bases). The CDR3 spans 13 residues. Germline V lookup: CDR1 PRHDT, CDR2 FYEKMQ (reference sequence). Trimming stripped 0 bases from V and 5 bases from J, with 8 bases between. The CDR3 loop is CASSLGQGDEQYF. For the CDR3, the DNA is TGTGCCAGCAGCTTAGGACAGGGAGACGAGCAGTACTTC.

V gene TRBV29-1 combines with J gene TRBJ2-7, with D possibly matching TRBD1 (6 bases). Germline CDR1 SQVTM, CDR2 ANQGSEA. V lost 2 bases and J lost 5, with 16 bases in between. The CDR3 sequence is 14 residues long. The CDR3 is CSVEKGVGVHEQYF. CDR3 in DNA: TGCAGCGTTGAAAAGGGGGTAGGGGTCCACGAGCAGTACTTC.

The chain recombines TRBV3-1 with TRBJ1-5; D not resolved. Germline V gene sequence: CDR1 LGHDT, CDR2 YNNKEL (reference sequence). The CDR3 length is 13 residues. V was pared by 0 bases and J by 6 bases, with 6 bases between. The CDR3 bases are TGTGCCAGCAGCCAAGATCCGGTTCAGCCCCAGCATTTT. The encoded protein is CASSQDPVQPQHF.

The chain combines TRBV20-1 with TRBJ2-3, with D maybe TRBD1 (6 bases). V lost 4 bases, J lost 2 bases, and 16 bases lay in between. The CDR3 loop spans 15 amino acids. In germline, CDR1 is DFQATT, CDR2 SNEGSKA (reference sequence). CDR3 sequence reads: CSATHRDWFTDTQYF. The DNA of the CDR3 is TGCAGTGCTACCCACAGGGATTGGTTCACAGATACGCAGTATTTT.

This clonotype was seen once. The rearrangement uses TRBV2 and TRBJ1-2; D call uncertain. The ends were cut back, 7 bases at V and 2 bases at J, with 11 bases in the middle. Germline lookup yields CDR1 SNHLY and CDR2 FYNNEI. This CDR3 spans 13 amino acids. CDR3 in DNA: TGTGCCAGCAAGGAGACGGGGAACTATGGCTACACCTTC. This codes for CASKETGNYGYTF. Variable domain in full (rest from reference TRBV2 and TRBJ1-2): EPEVTQTPSHQVTQMGQEVILRCVPISNHLYFYWYRQILGQKVEFLVSFYNNEISEKSEIFDDQFSVERPDGSNFTLKIRSTKLEDSAMYFCASKETGNYGYTFGSGTRLTVV.

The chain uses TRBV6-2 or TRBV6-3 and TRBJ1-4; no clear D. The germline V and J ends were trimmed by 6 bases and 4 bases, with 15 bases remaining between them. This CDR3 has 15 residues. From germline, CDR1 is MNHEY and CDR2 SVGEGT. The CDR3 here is CASSDRAGRNEKLFF. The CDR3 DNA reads TGTGCCAGCAGCGATAGGGCCGGACGTAATGAAAAACTGTTTTTT.

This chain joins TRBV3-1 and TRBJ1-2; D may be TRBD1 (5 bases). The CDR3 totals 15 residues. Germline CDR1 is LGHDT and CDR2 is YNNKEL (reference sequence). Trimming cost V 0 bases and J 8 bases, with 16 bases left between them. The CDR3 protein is CASSQDSQGWGGYTF. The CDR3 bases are TGTGCCAGCAGCCAAGACTCCCAGGGCTGGGGCGGCTACACCTTC.

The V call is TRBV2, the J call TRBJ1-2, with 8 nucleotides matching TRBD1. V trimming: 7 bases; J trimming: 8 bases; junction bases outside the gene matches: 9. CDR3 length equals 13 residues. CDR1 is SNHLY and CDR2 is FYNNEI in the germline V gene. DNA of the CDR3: TGTGCCAGCAACCTGGACAGGGACCGCGGCTACACCTTC. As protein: CASNLDRDRGYTF. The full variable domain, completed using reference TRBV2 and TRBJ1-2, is EPEVTQTPSHQVTQMGQEVILRCVPISNHLYFYWYRQILGQKVEFLVSFYNNEISEKSEIFDDQFSVERPDGSNFTLKIRSTKLEDSAMYFCASNLDRDRGYTFGSGTRLTVV.

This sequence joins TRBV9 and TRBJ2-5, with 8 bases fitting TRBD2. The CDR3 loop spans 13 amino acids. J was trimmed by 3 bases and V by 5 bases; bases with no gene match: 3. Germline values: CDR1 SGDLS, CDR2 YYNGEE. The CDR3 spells CASRAGGEETQYF. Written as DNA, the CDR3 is TGTGCCAGCAGGGCCGGGGGGGAAGAGACCCAGTACTTC.

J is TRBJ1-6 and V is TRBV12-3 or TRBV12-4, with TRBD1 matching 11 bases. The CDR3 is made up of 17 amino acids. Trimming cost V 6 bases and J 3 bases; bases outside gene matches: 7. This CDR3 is CASSNSGTGGYNSPLHF. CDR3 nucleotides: TGTGCCAGCAGCAACTCCGGGACAGGGGGCTATAATTCACCCCTCCACTTT.

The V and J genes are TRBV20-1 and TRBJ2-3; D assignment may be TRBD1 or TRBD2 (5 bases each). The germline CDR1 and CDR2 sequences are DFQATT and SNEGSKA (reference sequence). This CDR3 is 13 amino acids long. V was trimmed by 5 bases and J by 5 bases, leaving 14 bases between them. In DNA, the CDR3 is TGCAGTGCTGGCGGACCTGGGGGAGATACGCAGTATTTT. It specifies CSAGGPGGDTQYF.

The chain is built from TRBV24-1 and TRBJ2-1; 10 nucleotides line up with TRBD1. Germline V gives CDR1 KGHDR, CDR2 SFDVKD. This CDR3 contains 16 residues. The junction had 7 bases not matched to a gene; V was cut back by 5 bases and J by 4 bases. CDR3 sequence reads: CATSVVVGQGYNEQFF. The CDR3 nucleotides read TGTGCCACCAGTGTGGTTGTGGGACAGGGGTACAATGAGCAGTTCTTC.

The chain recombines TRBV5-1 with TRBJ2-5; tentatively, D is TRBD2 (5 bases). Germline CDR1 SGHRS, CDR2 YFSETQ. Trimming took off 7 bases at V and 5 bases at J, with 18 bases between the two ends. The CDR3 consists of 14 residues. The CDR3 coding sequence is TGCGCCAGCTCTAAAACCGGGGTACGGGAGACCCAGTACTTC. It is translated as CASSKTGVRETQYF.

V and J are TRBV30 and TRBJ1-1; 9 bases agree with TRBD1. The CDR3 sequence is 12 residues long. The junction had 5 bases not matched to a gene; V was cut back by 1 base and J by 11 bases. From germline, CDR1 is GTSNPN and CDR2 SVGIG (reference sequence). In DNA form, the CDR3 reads TGTGCCTGGAGTGCTTCACAGGGGGCGGCTTTCTTT. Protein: CAWSASQGAAFF.